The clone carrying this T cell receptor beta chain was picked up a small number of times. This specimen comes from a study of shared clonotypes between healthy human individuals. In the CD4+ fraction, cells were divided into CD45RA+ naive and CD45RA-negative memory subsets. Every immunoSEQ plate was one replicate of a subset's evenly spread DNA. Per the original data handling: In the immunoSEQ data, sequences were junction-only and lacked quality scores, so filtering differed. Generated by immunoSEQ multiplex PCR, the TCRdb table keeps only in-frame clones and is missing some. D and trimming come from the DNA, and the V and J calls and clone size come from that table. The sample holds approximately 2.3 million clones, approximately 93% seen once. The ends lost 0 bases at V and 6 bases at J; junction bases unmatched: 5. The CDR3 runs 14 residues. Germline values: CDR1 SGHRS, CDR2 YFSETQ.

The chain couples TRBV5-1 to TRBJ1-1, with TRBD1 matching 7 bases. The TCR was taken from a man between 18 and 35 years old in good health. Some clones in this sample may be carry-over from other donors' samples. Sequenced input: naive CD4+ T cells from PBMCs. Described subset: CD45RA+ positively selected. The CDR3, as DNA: TGCGCCAGCAGCTTGGGAGGGGGCCGGGCTGAAGCTTTCTTT. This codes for CASSLGGGRAEAFF.